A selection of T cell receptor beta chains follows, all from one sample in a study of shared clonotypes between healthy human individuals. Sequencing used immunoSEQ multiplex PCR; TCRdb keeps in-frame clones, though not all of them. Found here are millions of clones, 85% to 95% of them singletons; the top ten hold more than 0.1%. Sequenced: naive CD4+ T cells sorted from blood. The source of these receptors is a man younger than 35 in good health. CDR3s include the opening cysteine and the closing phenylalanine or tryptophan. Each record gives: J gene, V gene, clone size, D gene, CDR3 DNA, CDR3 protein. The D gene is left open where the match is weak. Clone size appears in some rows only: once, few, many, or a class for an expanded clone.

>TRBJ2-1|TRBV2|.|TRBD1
TGTGCCAGCAGGGGGGACAGGGTAACCCTACACAATGAGCAGTTCTTC
CASRGDRVTLHNEQFF
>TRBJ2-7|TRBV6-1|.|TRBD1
TGTGCCAGCAGTGTAGGGACAGAGTACTACGAGCAGTACTTC
CASSVGTEYYEQYF
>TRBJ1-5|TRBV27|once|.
TGTGCCAGCAGGCCGACGGGGGGCATGAATCAGCCCCAGCATTTT
CASRPTGGMNQPQHF
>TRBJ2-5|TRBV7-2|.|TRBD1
TGTGCCAGCAGCCGACAGGGCAGGAGGACCCAGTACTTC
CASSRQGRRTQYF
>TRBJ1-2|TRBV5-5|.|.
TGTGCCAGCAGCCTCAACAGAGCGAACGGCTACACCTTC
CASSLNRANGYTF
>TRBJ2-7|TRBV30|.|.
TGTGCCTGGAGTAGGGACGCAGGGCCCTACGAGCAGTACTTC
CAWSRDAGPYEQYF
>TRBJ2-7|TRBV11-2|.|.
TGTGCCACCTCGAAGGGCTCCTACGAGCAGTACTTC
CATSKGSYEQYF
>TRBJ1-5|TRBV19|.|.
TGTGCCAGTAGTATGGGACCTACGCCCCAGCATTTT
CASSMGPTPQHF
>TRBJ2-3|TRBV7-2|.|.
TGTGCCAGCAGCTTAGTGCTGGACAGAGGCGCAGATACGCAGTATTTT
CASSLVLDRGADTQYF
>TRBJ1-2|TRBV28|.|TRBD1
TGTGCCAGCAGTTCTGGACAGGGAGTAGGAGGCTACACCTTC
CASSSGQGVGGYTF
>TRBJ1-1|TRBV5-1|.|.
TGCGCCAGCAGCAGCGGGACTCATAACACTGAAGCTTTCTTT
CASSSGTHNTEAFF
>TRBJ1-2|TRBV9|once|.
TGTGCCAGCAGCGAGGGGGGATTTGACTATGGCTACACCTTC
CASSEGGFDYGYTF
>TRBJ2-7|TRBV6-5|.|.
TGTGCCAGCAGTTACTCGAATCTTAGAAGCTCCTACGAGCAGTACTTC
CASSYSNLRSSYEQYF
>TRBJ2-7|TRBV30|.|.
TGTGCCTGGGGAGAACGGCCGAGCTCCTACGAGCAGTACTTC
CAWGERPSSYEQYF
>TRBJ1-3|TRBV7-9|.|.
TGTGCCAGCAGCCCCCGATTGGCCAGATCTGGAAACACCATATATTTT
CASSPRLARSGNTIYF
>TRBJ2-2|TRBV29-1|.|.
TGCAGCGTTTTCAGGGGATTCAGCGGGGAGCTGTTTTTT
CSVFRGFSGELFF
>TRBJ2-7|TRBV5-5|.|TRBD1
TGTGCCAGCAGCTTGCGGGCAGGGGGCTCCTACGAGCAGTACTTC
CASSLRAGGSYEQYF
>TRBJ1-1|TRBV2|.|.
TGTGCCAGCAGCGTACAAGGGCAAGGAGCCACTGAAGCTTTCTTT
CASSVQGQGATEAFF
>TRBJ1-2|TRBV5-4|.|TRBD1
TGTGCCAGCAGCTTGGGGGGACAGGGTTTTGGAGGCTACACCTTC
CASSLGGQGFGGYTF
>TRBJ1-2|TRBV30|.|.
TGTGCCTGGCCCAGGCGGGGAACCTATGGCTACACCTTC
CAWPRRGTYGYTF